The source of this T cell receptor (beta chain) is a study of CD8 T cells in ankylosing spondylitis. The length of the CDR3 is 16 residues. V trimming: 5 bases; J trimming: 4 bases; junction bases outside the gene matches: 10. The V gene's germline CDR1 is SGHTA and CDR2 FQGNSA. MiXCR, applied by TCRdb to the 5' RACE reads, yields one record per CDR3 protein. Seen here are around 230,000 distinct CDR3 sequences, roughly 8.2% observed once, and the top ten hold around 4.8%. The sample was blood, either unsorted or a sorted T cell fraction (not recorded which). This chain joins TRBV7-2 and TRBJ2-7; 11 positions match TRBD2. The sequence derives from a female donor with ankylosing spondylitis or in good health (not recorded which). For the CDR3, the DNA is TGTGCCAGCAGCCCCCGATCGGGACTAGCGGATTACGAGCAGTACTTC. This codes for CASSPRSGLADYEQYF.